This T cell receptor (beta chain) comes out of a study of T-cell memory formation after mild COVID-19. MiXCR was run by TCRdb on the 5' RACE reads, yielding one entry per CDR3 protein. The data show about 200,000 distinct CDR3 sequences, just over 9.5% seen once. This clonotype was detected only a few times. The material sequenced was PBMCs or a T cell subset sorted from them (not recorded which). The receptor comes from a man between 18 and 35 years old who had mild COVID-19 (a few samples of this study predate the infection). Cell type and time point are not known.

The DNA for the CDR3 is TGCAGTGCCGGCCCCCCGACACGGCTAGCGGGGGGGCCGGAGACCCAGTACTTC. Translating it yields CSAGPPTRLAGGPETQYF. V usage is TRBV20-1 and J usage is TRBJ2-5; 12 bases agree with TRBD2. Trimming cost V 6 bases and J 5 bases; bases outside gene matches: 19. The CDR3 has 18 residues. The V gene's germline CDR1 is DFQATT and CDR2 SNEGSKA (reference sequence).